This T cell receptor beta chain was captured by sequencing in a study of OX40 agonist ivuxolimab in advanced cancers. The V and J ends lost 4 bases and 2 bases respectively, with 8 bases between them. In germline, CDR1 is LNHDA, CDR2 SQIVND (reference sequence). This CDR3 has 13 residues. Clones were read by immunoSEQ multiplex PCR, and TCRdb kept only the in-frame ones, dropping some. This table has roughly 95,000 clones, around 86% appearing once. This receptor was taken from an adult with an advanced solid tumor such as melanoma, head and neck, liver or kidney cancer. The chain has TRBV19 and TRBJ2-5, with D tentatively TRBD1 or TRBD2 (5 bases each). Sequencing used CD4+ or CD8+ T cells sorted from blood, obtained in a trial of the OX40 agonist ivuxolimab. Written as DNA, the CDR3 is TGTGCCAGTAGTAGGGACCAACAAGAGACCCAGTACTTC. This encodes CASSRDQQETQYF.